This T cell receptor (beta chain) was found in a study of blood T cell repertoires in COVID-19. About the study: Samples representing acute and convalescent COVID-19 were sourced from the United States, Italy and Spain. The cDNA or gDNA used as material had been derived from T cells, B-cell-depleted T cells, or PBMCs.

The germline gives CDR1 SEHNR, CDR2 FQNEAQ (reference sequence). V shed 5 bases and J shed 8 bases, with 12 bases lying between them. The CDR3 spans 12 residues. Original methodology: Counts of nucleated cells, estimated from reference gene primer amplification, were obtained. This table comes from immunoSEQ multiplex PCR, and its TCRdb copy is limited to in-frame clones, with some not included. V and J calls and clone size are given by that table; D and trimming were obtained from the DNA. In the table there are about 410,000 clones, about nine tenths of which are singletons. The sample consisted of peripheral blood. The TCR originated in a woman under 40 with active or convalescent COVID-19. The rearrangement uses TRBV7-9 and TRBJ1-1; D ambiguous. The CDR3 DNA is TGTGCCAGCAGCCCCGTCCAGTCCGAAGCTTTCTTT. Protein: CASSPVQSEAFF.